Below, one TCR beta chain is given with its context. Its matching antigen is unknown. One end of the junction fails to match germline, which may point to a read error. This CDR3 region has 16 residues. Germline V gene lookup returns CDR1 LNHDA and CDR2 SQIVND (reference sequence). Unique molecular identifiers had been added to the TCR beta cDNA libraries. TCRdb processed the PCR reads anew with MiXCR; each CDR3 protein has one entry. The table lists about 400,000 distinct CDR3 sequences, roughly 35% of them singletons, with under 15% in the top ten. The data were obtained in a study of post-analysis software for immune sequencing data. Study at large: Patients had relapsing-remitting, secondary progressive or progressive-relapsing multiple sclerosis; some lacked subtype.

Study conclusions and caveats: Compared against controls, patients with multiple sclerosis displayed significantly lower normalized Chao1 diversity. Patients showed TRBV5-6, TRBV5-1 and TRBV20-1 among a few TRBV segments more frequent than in controls.

Material: blood. This chain connects TRBV19 to TRBJ2-4; D possibly corresponds to TRBD2 (7 bases). The sequence was collected from a girl under 18 with multiple sclerosis. CDR3 nucleotides: TGTGCCAGTAGTATGAACAGGGCCCGCGGGAGCTACGAGCAGTCCTTC. The encoded protein is CASSMNRARGSYEQSF.